This T cell receptor (beta chain) appears in the sequencing data of a study of blood T cell repertoires in COVID-19. Study at large: Both acute and convalescent COVID-19 samples were obtained from the United States, Italy and Spain.

J was trimmed by 7 bases and V by 3 bases; bases with no gene match: 21. This CDR3 contains 18 residues. Germline CDR1 is SGDLS and CDR2 is YYNGEE. Participants' own reports of clinical history determined their cohort assignment. Profiling relied on immunoSEQ multiplex PCR, and the TCRdb table lists in-frame clones only, not all of them. The sample yields about 200,000 clones, 89% seen once. Sequencing was carried out using PBMCs or T cells enriched from blood (not recorded which). The clonotype comes from a woman aged 40-49 years with acute COVID-19. The chain employs TRBV9 and TRBJ1-1, with 7 bases fitting TRBD1. DNA for the CDR3: TGTGCCAGCAGCGCAGCGACAGGGCCGGAGGAAATCGGGGTTGAAGCTTTCTTT. Amino acid sequence: CASSAATGPEEIGVEAFF.